A single sample gave rise to the 14 T cell receptor beta chains below, sequenced in a study of prognosis after radiotherapy for stage I lung cancer. Genomic DNA served as the source from which two-round multiplex PCR generated TCR beta CDR3 amplicons. TRBV and TRBJ genes each had their own specific primers in first-round PCR. TCRdb re-called the multiplex PCR reads with MiXCR, one entry per CDR3 protein. The sample lists over 25,000 distinct CDR3 sequences; just over 45% were seen once. Sequences were derived from PBMCs, sampled before or after stereotactic body radiation therapy (not recorded which). These receptor sequences come from a donor at least 50 years old with non-small cell lung cancer.

The rearrangement uses TRBV6-8 and TRBJ1-6; D is unclear. V gave up 4 bases and J gave up 10 bases, with 11 bases separating them. The CDR3 extends over 13 amino acids. Germline CDR1 reads MNHGY; CDR2 reads SAAAGT. Here the CDR3 reads CASSWYVQSPLHF. CDR3 sequence (DNA): TGTGCCAGCAGTTGGTACGTTCAATCACCCCTCCACTTT.

This clonotype is medium-sized in the sample. This chain connects TRBV28 to TRBJ2-2; maybe TRBD1 (6 bases). The CDR3 spans 13 residues. Germline CDR1 is MDHEN and CDR2 is SYDVKM. With 7 bases removed from V and 6 bases from J, the gap between germline ends came to 12 bases. In DNA, the CDR3 is TGTGCCAGCACGTGGACAGTGTCCGGGGAGCTGTTTTTT. Amino acid sequence: CASTWTVSGELFF.

V and J are TRBV19 and TRBJ1-5, with D perhaps matching TRBD1 (5 bases). CDR3 length: 16 residues. CDR1 is LNHDA and CDR2 is SQIVND in the germline V gene (reference sequence). Trimming stripped 7 bases from V and 2 bases from J, with 18 bases between. The CDR3 DNA sequence: TGTGCCAGTAACCCCGAGGGGTGGATACGCAATCAGCCCCAGCATTTT. It translates to CASNPEGWIRNQPQHF.

This clonotype appeared many times. The gene calls are TRBV19 and TRBJ1-5; D uncertain. CDR1 is LNHDA and CDR2 is SQIVND in the germline V gene (reference sequence). The V end lost 4 bases, the J end lost 3 bases, and 10 bases lay between the germline ends. The CDR3 has 14 amino acids. The CDR3 nucleotides read TGTGCCAGTAGTAAGGGAGGGAACAATCAGCCCCAGCATTTT. It yields the protein CASSKGGNNQPQHF.

This clonotype was seen ten or more times. The CDR3 region is CSVEDRAVAGANVLTF. Written as DNA, the CDR3 is TGCAGCGTTGAGGACAGGGCAGTGGCTGGGGCCAACGTCCTGACTTTC. The chain uses TRBV29-1 and TRBJ2-6; the match to TRBD1 covers 8 bases. The trim removed 3 bases at V and 2 bases at J, leaving 6 bases unmatched. CDR3 length: 16 amino acids. CDR1 is SQVTM, CDR2 ANQGSEA, per germline.

By proportion, this clonotype is medium-sized. V is TRBV2 and J is TRBJ2-3; 7 positions agree with TRBD2. Germline V CDR1 and CDR2: SNHLY, FYNNEI. The CDR3 is 16 amino acids. V lost 3 bases and J lost 0; bases outside the gene matches: 6. The CDR3, as DNA: TGTGCCAGCAGTGAGACTAGCTGGGGGAGCACAGATACGCAGTATTTT. Translated: CASSETSWGSTDTQYF.

Worth noting for this clonotype: A read error may explain this, as a much larger clone is one base away. The V gene is TRBV5-4, the J gene TRBJ2-7; possibly TRBD1 for D (6 bases). This CDR3 is built from 13 residues. The V gene's germline CDR1 is SGHNT and CDR2 YYREEE (reference sequence). The chain's CDR3 is CVSGGTGSYEQYF. Here the CDR3 DNA reads TGTGTCAGTGGAGGCACAGGGTCCTACGAGCAGTACTTC.

V gene TRBV20-1 combines with J gene TRBJ1-5; TRBD1 matches at 7 bases. V dropped 5 bases and J dropped 4; count of bases not matched to a gene: 8. This CDR3 spans 14 amino acids. CDR1 is DFQATT, CDR2 SNEGSKA, per germline (reference sequence). CDR3 region: CSAARTGINQPQHF. In DNA, the CDR3 is TGCAGTGCTGCGAGGACAGGCATAAATCAGCCCCAGCATTTT.

To note about this clonotype: Given a far larger clone just one base away, this is likely a sequencing read error. The chain is built from TRBV6-8 and TRBJ2-7; no firm D call. The CDR3 totals 13 residues. In germline, CDR1 is MNHGY, CDR2 SAAAGT. The CDR3 nucleotides are TGTGTCAGCAGATATCTGTCTCCTAACGAGCAGTACTTC. Translating it yields CVSRYLSPNEQYF.

The rearrangement joins TRBV11-2 to TRBJ2-1; TRBD2 matches 8 bases. Germline CDR1 SGHAT, CDR2 FQNNGV. The CDR3 length is 13 residues. J lost 9 bases, V lost 5 bases, and 6 bases had no gene match. The CDR3 DNA reads as TGTGCCAGCAGCCCCGGGGGGGTCGGTGAGCAGTTCTTC. Translation gives CASSPGGVGEQFF.

This clonotype was observed many times. The CDR3 bases are TGTGCCAGCAGCTTAGGGTCCCCCGGCTACTTAATCTACGAGCAGTACTTC. As protein: CASSLGSPGYLIYEQYF. The chain is built from TRBV7-9 and TRBJ2-7; D gene ambiguous. The ends were cut back, 1 base at V and 3 bases at J, with 19 bases in the middle. CDR1 is SEHNR, CDR2 FQNEAQ, per germline (reference sequence). The CDR3 contains 17 residues.

This clonotype is labeled as medium-sized. CDR3 DNA: TGTGCCAGCAGGGAAACTACCGCCGGGACACTTAACTATGGCTACACCTTC. This codes for CASRETTAGTLNYGYTF. This rearrangement joins TRBV6-4 to TRBJ1-2, with D maybe TRBD1 (6 bases). CDR1 and CDR2 from the germline V gene are MRHNA and SNTAGT. The CDR3 is 17 residues long. Trimming removed 6 bases from V and 1 base from J, with 21 bases in between.

The genes are TRBV7-9 and TRBJ2-7; 7 positions agree with TRBD2. V lost 2 bases and J lost 7; bases outside the gene matches: 17. This CDR3 is 17 amino acids long. The germline gives CDR1 SEHNR, CDR2 FQNEAQ (reference sequence). CDR3 DNA sequence: TGTGCCAGCAGCTTATATGACCAGCGGGGTGATGGGGCTGAGCAGTACTTC. Amino acids: CASSLYDQRGDGAEQYF. The variable domain in full, completed from reference TRBV7-9 and TRBJ2-7, reads DTGVSQNPRHKITKRGQNVTFRCDPISEHNRLYWYRQTLGQGPEFLTYFQNEAQLEKSRLLSDRFSAERPKGSFSTLEIQRTEQGDSAMYLCASSLYDQRGDGAEQYFGPGTRLTVT.

This clonotype was picked up many times. The chain joins TRBV18 to TRBJ2-7, with D unclear. The germline V gene has CDR1 KGHSH and CDR2 LQKENI. V was cut by 1 base and J by 7 bases, with 14 bases left in between. This CDR3 is built from 14 residues. In DNA, the CDR3 is TGTGCCAGCTCACCACGTTCGACCGGGCTGGAGCAGTACTTC. Translated, it gives CASSPRSTGLEQYF.